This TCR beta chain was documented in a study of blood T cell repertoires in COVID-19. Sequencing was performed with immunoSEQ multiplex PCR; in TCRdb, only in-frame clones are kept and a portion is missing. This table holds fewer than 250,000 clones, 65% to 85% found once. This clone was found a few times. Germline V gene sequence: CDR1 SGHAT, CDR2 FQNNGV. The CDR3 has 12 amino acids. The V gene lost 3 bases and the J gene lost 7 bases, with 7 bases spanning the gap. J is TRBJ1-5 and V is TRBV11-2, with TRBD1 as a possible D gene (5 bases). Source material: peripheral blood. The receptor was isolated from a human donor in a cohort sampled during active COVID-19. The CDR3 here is CASSFTGQPQHF. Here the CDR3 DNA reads TGTGCCAGCAGCTTTACAGGACAGCCCCAGCATTTT.